The TCR beta chain described here comes from a study of T cell responses to AZD1222 COVID-19 vaccine. Whole-study results and caveats: Donors in the cohort were predominantly white British and more often female, and clonal diversity was possibly underestimated. Regions 160-218 and 743-854 dominated among vaccine-associated CD4 TCRs spanning spike.

The protocol was immunoSEQ multiplex PCR, while the TCRdb copy is restricted to in-frame clones and leaves out a portion. The profile shows 150,000 to 200,000 clones, 85% to 90% of them singletons. On this clone: Antigen specificity is unknown.

The CDR3 consists of 15 residues. Germline trimming cut 5 bases from V and 3 bases from J; bases unmatched to any gene: 8. In germline, CDR1 is SGHTA, CDR2 FQGNSA. This chain joins TRBV7-2 and TRBJ2-3, with 7 positions matching TRBD1. The TCR sequence derives from an adult in good health. The material was peripheral blood, obtained on day 0 of MenACWY control vaccination. The CDR3 here is CASSRDRVETDTQYF. Here the CDR3 DNA reads TGTGCCAGCAGCCGTGACAGGGTTGAAACAGATACGCAGTATTTT.